The text below deals with one T cell receptor (beta chain). Its antigen is unidentified. The CDR3 has 16 residues. V lost 4 bases, J lost 11 bases, and 26 bases lay in between. CDR1 is MGHRA, CDR2 YSYEKL, per germline. The entry originates in a study of cytomegalovirus exposure and HLA in healthy donors. Study results and limitations: HLA alleles showed associations with around 15,000 TCR beta sequences in a later analysis, at a 0.05 false discovery rate. Exclusion applied to some V segments, including TRBV6-2 and TRBV6-3, as they were indistinguishable. The authors listed 150 to 200 TCR beta chains as cytomegalovirus-associated.

PCR used 60 Vbeta primers and 13 Jbeta primers. Assay: immunoSEQ multiplex PCR; the TCRdb copy retains only in-frame clones and omits some. This sample has a few hundred thousand clones; roughly 80% occur once, and the top ten carry 2.9%. The TCR comes from a young man in good health and CMV-seronegative. This chain links TRBV4-1 with TRBJ1-1; D not certain. Sequencing used PBMCs. CDR3 DNA: TGCGCCAGCAGCCTTGTCCCGTCGGCGCGGGCCGAGGCGGCTTTCTTT. Encoded protein: CASSLVPSARAEAAFF.